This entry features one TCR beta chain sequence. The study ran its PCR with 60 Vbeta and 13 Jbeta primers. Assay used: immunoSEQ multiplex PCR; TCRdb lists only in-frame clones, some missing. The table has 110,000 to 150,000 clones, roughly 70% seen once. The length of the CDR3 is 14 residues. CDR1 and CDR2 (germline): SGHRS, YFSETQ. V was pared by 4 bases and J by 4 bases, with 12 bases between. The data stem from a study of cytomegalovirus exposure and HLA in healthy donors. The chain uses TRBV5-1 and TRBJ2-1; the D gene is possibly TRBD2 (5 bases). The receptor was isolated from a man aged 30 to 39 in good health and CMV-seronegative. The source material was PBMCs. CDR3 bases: TGCGCCAGCAGCAGCCATGGGAGTTACAATGAGCAGTTCTTC. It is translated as CASSSHGSYNEQFF.